This TCR beta chain emerged from a study of cytomegalovirus exposure and HLA in healthy donors listed by TCRdb under 2017. Some background on the complete study: A later analysis indicated that the 120 validation repertoires were generated on the platform also employed for the 666 repertoires of the first cohort. In addition to the first cohort of hundreds of subjects, a separate validation cohort of 120 different subjects was used. The study aimed to test whether signatures of past pathogen exposure could be identified by cataloging public T cell receptors. High-throughput TCR immunosequencing, statistical association of individual TCRs with disease status, and machine learning were combined to predict cytomegalovirus infection status. The paper's findings and limits, for the study overall: In vitro tests confirmed that a few of the cytomegalovirus-associated TCR beta chains recognize cytomegalovirus antigens. While some public TCRs were present in many individuals, most TCR sequences turned up only very rarely across donors. The classifier was reported to diagnose cytomegalovirus status with high specificity and sensitivity in both the original cohort and the validation cohort. Of the cluster scores, about 94% were above 0 in a later analysis, which found that TCRs clustered in the first cohort also tended to co-occur in the 95 to 150 validation repertoires. According to the authors, the approach could potentially be generalized to other disease states and immunological phenotypes. A later analysis lacked HLA typing for the validation cohort, so it scored co-occurrence in that cohort across all 110 or so repertoires. The study listed 164 TCR beta chains as associated with cytomegalovirus.

Separate from the approximately 670-subject first cohort, the validation cohort of about 130 subjects was the group to which the donors belonged. Here V drops 5 bases and J drops 3 bases, and the junction holds 4 bases not matched to any gene. CDR1 MDHEN and CDR2 SYDVKM were looked up in the germline V gene. From its cysteine to its phenylalanine, the CDR3 spans 15 amino acids. Only the CDR3 DNA stays, 45 bases, in frame from base 1. Receptors were amplified or captured by the immunoSEQ multiplex PCR assay. In the paper's pipeline: A statistical classification framework was developed to diagnose cytomegalovirus status using the catalog of TCR beta chain sequences. TCRdb holds this immuneACCESS table with in-frame rearrangements only. Some clones are missing; in checked studies, unresolved V genes explain under half, and the rest has no known cause. The DNA was the basis for D and trimming; V, J and clone size are from that table. The sample includes fewer than 250,000 clones, with approximately 88% observed a single time. About 14% of the sample comes from the top ten.

Turning to this clone: Its specific antigen is unknown. Base qualities are not at hand, and no much larger clone is one base apart.

The receptor was isolated from a woman in her 30s in good health and CMV-seropositive. The source material was PBMCs. The rearranged chain carries TRBV28 and TRBJ2-7, with 13 bases matching TRBD2. The CDR3 in this case is CASSKGLAGLYEQYF. The sequenced DNA: TGTGCCAGCAGTAAGGGACTAGCGGGGCTCTACGAGCAGTACTTC.